The 19 T cell receptor beta chains below were found in one sample sequenced in a study of shared clonotypes between healthy human individuals. Profiled with immunoSEQ multiplex PCR; TCRdb holds only in-frame clones, not every one. The sample yields 1.6 million or so clones, around 98.5% seen once. Sequencing input: naive CD4+ T cells sorted from blood. Documented subset: CD45RA+ positively selected. Source of these receptors: a young man in good health.

The J gene is TRBJ1-1, the V gene TRBV11-1; no definite D call. CDR1 SGHAT and CDR2 FQDESV come from the germline V gene (reference sequence). This CDR3 is 14 amino acids long. Trimming pared 6 bases from V and 0 bases from J, leaving 11 bases between. The CDR3 protein is CASSSDRLNTEAFF. CDR3 coding DNA: TGTGCCAGCAGTTCGGACCGACTGAACACTGAAGCTTTCTTT.

The rearrangement joins TRBV30 to TRBJ2-7; 8 nucleotides agree with TRBD1. The CDR3 totals 14 residues. Germline assignment: CDR1 GTSNPN and CDR2 SVGIG (reference sequence). J was trimmed by 1 base and V by 3 bases; bases with no gene match: 5. The CDR3, as DNA: TGTGCCTGGAGCGCAGGGGGCGCATCCTACGAGCAGTACTTC. Translating gives CAWSAGGASYEQYF.

This chain links TRBV28 with TRBJ2-3; TRBD1 aligns across 7 bases. Germline trimming cut 5 bases from V and 1 base from J; bases unmatched to any gene: 3. Germline CDR1 MDHEN, CDR2 SYDVKM. This CDR3 has 14 residues. The CDR3 region is CASSRTGRTDTQYF. The CDR3 nucleotides read TGTGCCAGCAGTCGGACAGGACGCACAGATACGCAGTATTTT.

The rearrangement uses TRBV9 and TRBJ2-3, with 8 bases fitting TRBD2. CDR3 size: 16 residues. Germline CDR1 is SGDLS and CDR2 is YYNGEE. V trimming: 1 base; J trimming: 6 bases; junction bases outside the gene matches: 10. Here the CDR3 reads CASSVSGGVNLDTQYF. CDR3 nucleotide sequence: TGTGCCAGCAGCGTATCGGGAGGGGTTAACTTGGATACGCAGTATTTT.

As to this clone: Other nucleotide sequences in the sample specify the same CDR3. CDR3 sequence reads: CAISGDRGNEKLFF. The CDR3 DNA follows: TGTGCCATCAGTGGGGACAGGGGGAATGAAAAACTGTTTTTT. This chain connects TRBV10-3 to TRBJ1-4; 11 bases line up with TRBD1. The CDR3 is 14 amino acids. The V gene end was trimmed by 4 bases and the J gene end by 5 bases; junction bases not matched to a gene: 0. Looked up from germline, CDR1 is ENHRY and CDR2 is SYGVKD.

The J gene is TRBJ2-7, the V gene TRBV27, with 13 positions matching TRBD2. CDR1 is MNHEY and CDR2 is SMNVEV in the germline V gene (reference sequence). The ends lost 6 bases at V and 9 bases at J; junction bases unmatched: 5. The CDR3 contains 13 residues. The DNA for the CDR3 is TGTGCCAGCAGCTACGGACTAGCGGGAGTGCAGTACTTC. This sequence encodes CASSYGLAGVQYF.

The chain has TRBV6-5 and TRBJ2-7, with D perhaps TRBD2 (6 bases). The CDR3 loop spans 14 amino acids. From germline, CDR1 is MNHEY and CDR2 SVGAGI. Trimming stripped 6 bases from V and 5 bases from J, with 17 bases between. The CDR3 region is CASRKTGRGDEQYF. CDR3 nucleotides: TGTGCCAGCAGAAAAACAGGACGCGGGGACGAGCAGTACTTC.

Note on this clone: Other DNA sequences from this sample encode an identical CDR3 as well. This chain uses TRBV28 with TRBJ1-5; D is undetermined. Germline lookup yields CDR1 MDHEN and CDR2 SYDVKM. This CDR3 is built from 11 residues. The V gene lost 4 bases and the J gene lost 7 bases, with 5 bases spanning the gap. The CDR3 loop is CASSSGQPQHF. DNA of the CDR3: TGTGCCAGCAGTTCTGGCCAGCCCCAGCATTTT.

The chain recombines TRBV27 with TRBJ2-1, with 8 bases that match TRBD2. The CDR3 loop spans 11 amino acids. V was clipped by 10 bases and J by 13 bases; unmatched bases: 9. Germline CDR1 reads MNHEY; CDR2 reads SMNVEV (reference sequence). The CDR3 here is CATTSGTRQFF. Here the CDR3 DNA reads TGTGCCACCACTTCCGGGACTAGACAGTTCTTC.

This chain uses TRBV5-1 with TRBJ1-1; maybe TRBD1 (5 bases). The CDR3 runs 14 residues. The germline V gene has CDR1 SGHRS and CDR2 YFSETQ. The V gene lost 1 base and the J gene lost 4 bases, with 11 bases spanning the gap. CDR3 in DNA: TGCGCCAGCAGCTTGATAGGGCAGGGCACTGAAGCTTTCTTT. It is translated as CASSLIGQGTEAFF.

The chain joins TRBV5-6 to TRBJ1-2; D gene uncertain. Germline V gene lookup returns CDR1 SGHDT and CDR2 YYEEEE. V gave up 5 bases and J gave up 3 bases, with 14 bases separating them. CDR3 length equals 14 residues. The CDR3 protein is CASRPVIGDYGYTF. CDR3 nucleotides: TGTGCCAGCAGACCGGTCATCGGTGACTATGGCTACACCTTC. Drawing the rest from reference TRBV5-6 and TRBJ1-2, the complete variable domain is DAGVTQSPTHLIKTRGQQVTLRCSPKSGHDTVSWYQQALGQGPQFIFQYYEEEERQRGNFPDRFSGHQFPNYSSELNVNALLLGDSALYLCASRPVIGDYGYTFGSGTRLTVV.

This clone occurred once. V and J are TRBV11-3 and TRBJ2-1; 10 bases match TRBD2. J lost 2 bases, V lost 2 bases, and 6 bases had no gene match. This CDR3 contains 17 residues. In germline, CDR1 is SGHNT, CDR2 YENEEA. This chain's CDR3 is CASSLSLAGVPYNEQFF. CDR3 in DNA: TGTGCCAGCAGCTTAAGCCTAGCGGGAGTTCCCTACAATGAGCAGTTCTTC.

The CDR3: CASSAQTSGRASEQYF. Written as DNA, the CDR3 is TGTGCCAGCAGTGCTCAGACTAGCGGGAGGGCATCCGAGCAGTACTTC. The gene calls are TRBV25-1 and TRBJ2-7; 14 bases fit TRBD2. The CDR3 contains 16 residues. The germline V gene encodes CDR1 MGHDK and CDR2 SYGVNS. Losses at the gene ends were 4 bases for V and 6 bases for J; bases not matched to a gene: 8.

This clone occurred once. J is TRBJ1-1 and V is TRBV6-4; no firm D call. Trimming shortened V by 4 bases and J by 6 bases, and 12 bases separated the two germline ends. The CDR3 has 13 amino acids. The V gene's germline CDR1 is MRHNA and CDR2 SNTAGT. CDR3 region: CASSGELGAEAFF. The CDR3 bases are TGTGCCAGCAGTGGAGAACTTGGGGCTGAAGCTTTCTTT.

This sequence joins TRBV7-8 and TRBJ1-5, with TRBD1 matching over 12 bases. This CDR3 has 19 amino acids. Germline CDR1 is SGHVS and CDR2 is FQNEAQ. Trimming cost V 2 bases and J 0 bases; bases outside gene matches: 8. The CDR3 region is CASSLYGTGGLHSNQPQHF. In nucleotides, the CDR3 is TGTGCCAGCAGCTTATACGGGACAGGGGGCCTTCATAGCAATCAGCCCCAGCATTTT.

This clone was recorded only once. This chain links TRBV7-2 with TRBJ1-2; D is unresolved. The CDR3 covers 15 residues. Trimming cost V 2 bases and J 8 bases, with 18 bases left between them. CDR1 is SGHTA and CDR2 is FQGNSA in the germline V gene. As DNA, the CDR3 is TGTGCCAGCAGCTTATACCCCCGCGAAGAAGGAGGCTACACCTTC. Amino acids: CASSLYPREEGGYTF.

This chain uses TRBV6-4 with TRBJ2-3; 7 positions match TRBD2. The germline V gene has CDR1 MRHNA and CDR2 SNTAGT. This CDR3 comprises 18 residues. Trimming removed 0 bases from V and 2 bases from J; junction bases left unmatched: 11. The CDR3 bases are TGTGCCAGCAGTGACTCGGACCCTCAGCGGGACTACACAGATACGCAGTATTTT. Encoded protein: CASSDSDPQRDYTDTQYF.

The chain joins TRBV5-1 to TRBJ2-1; D perhaps matches TRBD1 (6 bases). Germline loops: CDR1 SGHRS, CDR2 YFSETQ. The CDR3 covers 14 residues. Trimming left V 4 bases short and J 9 bases short, with 17 bases between. CDR3 coding DNA: TGCGCCAGCAGCGCCAAGACAGGACCGCTTGAGCAGTTCTTC. Its translation: CASSAKTGPLEQFF.

The chain links TRBV27 to TRBJ2-7, with D tentatively TRBD1 (6 bases). The germline V gene encodes CDR1 MNHEY and CDR2 SMNVEV (reference sequence). Trimming cost V 5 bases and J 0 bases, with 11 bases left between them. CDR3 size: 14 residues. The CDR3 here is CASSPTGISYEQYF. As DNA, the CDR3 is TGTGCCAGCAGTCCAACAGGGATCTCCTACGAGCAGTACTTC.